This TCR beta chain emerged from a study of beta chain features in type 1 diabetes. The study, taken as a whole, reports: Moderate yet significant TCRB CDR3 shortening was seen in Type 1 diabetes patients in all four CD4+ subsets. PCR, the amplification step, might favor shorter templates, equally in patients and controls. cDNA-based reads could over-represent cells with high TCR expression.

Markers CD45RO/CCR7/CD25/CD127/CD95/CD27 served to sort CD4+ naive, central memory, regulatory and stem cell-like memory cells. Germline V gene lookup returns CDR1 LGHNT and CDR2 FRNRAP. V trimming: 4 bases; J trimming: 3 bases; junction bases outside the gene matches: 10. The CDR3 spans 16 residues. This clone was recorded many times. Its antigen is still unknown. The entirety of the isolated RNA underwent reverse transcription, so expressed TCRB transcripts were sequenced. Generated by immunoSEQ multiplex PCR, the TCRdb table keeps only in-frame clones and is missing some. Counted here are hundreds of thousands of clones, more than 13% occurring once; the ten biggest clones make up just under 0.04%.

The sequence derives from a man between 18 and 35 years old with type 1 diabetes. Sequenced input: naive CD4+ T cells from blood. This chain joins TRBV12-5 and TRBJ2-3, with 7 bases lining up with TRBD2. CDR3 bases: TGTGCTAGTGGTTCCACGAAGGGAGGGCCAACAGATACGCAGTATTTT. This gives the protein CASGSTKGGPTDTQYF.